The 8 T cell receptor beta chains below were found in one sample sequenced in a study of blood T cell repertoires in COVID-19. TCRdb keeps only in-frame clones here, not all; method: immunoSEQ multiplex PCR. The table shows a few hundred thousand clones, with around 86% occurring only once. Sequencing was done on a sample of peripheral blood. The origin of the receptors is a man aged 25-45 years who had recovered from COVID-19.

This clone turned up a few times. This sequence joins TRBV4-1 and TRBJ2-4; D is perhaps TRBD2 (6 bases). The length of the CDR3 is 18 residues. V was shortened by 3 bases and J by 0 bases, with 18 bases between the two germline ends. Germline V gene lookup returns CDR1 MGHRA and CDR2 YSYEKL. The CDR3 protein is CASSQGLATSIAKNIQYF. The CDR3 bases are TGCGCCAGCAGCCAGGGTCTAGCGACCTCAATAGCCAAAAACATTCAGTACTTC.

This clone was recorded many times. The CDR3 sequence: CASSTLQGVDTIYF. The CDR3 DNA is TGTGCCAGCAGTACCCTCCAGGGGGTAGACACCATATATTTT. The chain is built from TRBV28 and TRBJ1-3; 7 nucleotides agree with TRBD1. Germline V CDR1 and CDR2: MDHEN, SYDVKM. Trimming at V came to 5 bases and at J to 8 bases, leaving 9 bases not matched to a gene. The length of the CDR3 is 14 residues. Together with reference TRBV28 and TRBJ1-3, the CDR3 gives the full variable domain: DVKVTQSSRYLVKRTGEKVFLECVQDMDHENMFWYRQDPGLGLRLIYFSYDVKMKEKGDIPEGYSVSREKKERFSLILESASTNQTSMYLCASSTLQGVDTIYFGEGSWLTVV.

The chain carries TRBV5-4 and TRBJ1-3; D gene uncertain. V was pared by 0 bases and J by 4 bases, with 8 bases between. CDR1 is SGHNT, CDR2 YYREEE, per germline (reference sequence). This CDR3 comprises 14 residues. CDR3 DNA sequence: TGTGCCAGCAGCTTGGCGGCGGGAGGAAACACCATATATTTT. Its translation is CASSLAAGGNTIYF.

The V gene is TRBV4-2, the J gene TRBJ2-7; D not certain. The CDR3 extends over 14 amino acids. With 1 base removed from V and 2 bases from J, the gap between germline ends came to 9 bases. Germline CDR1 reads LGHNA; CDR2 reads YNFKEQ. In DNA, the CDR3 is TGTGCCAGCAGCCAAGTTACAGCCACCTACGAGCAGTACTTC. It encodes CASSQVTATYEQYF.

The chain combines TRBV18 with TRBJ1-1; 8 bases are a match to TRBD1. The CDR3 length is 16 residues. The trim removed 2 bases at V and 0 bases at J, leaving 5 bases unmatched. In germline, CDR1 is KGHSH, CDR2 LQKENI. DNA for the CDR3: TGTGCCAGCTCACCAGCGAGGACAGGGATGAACACTGAAGCTTTCTTT. Protein sequence: CASSPARTGMNTEAFF.

With regard to this clone: Germline is not matched at one junction end, which may reflect a read error. The gene calls are TRBV10-3 and TRBJ1-1; D gene unclear. The length of the CDR3 is 11 residues. CDR1 is ENHRY, CDR2 SYGVKD, per germline. The CDR3 sequence is CAISDNSEAFF. The CDR3, as DNA: TGTGCCATCAGTGATAACAGTGAAGCTTTCTTT.

This clone was recorded once. This chain links TRBV30 with TRBJ2-5; 10 positions match TRBD2. CDR1 is GTSNPN, CDR2 SVGIG, per germline (reference sequence). The CDR3 has 17 amino acids. With 3 bases clipped from V and 3 bases from J, the junction kept 13 bases outside the gene matches. CDR3 in amino acids: CAWRWSPLAGAEETQYF. DNA for the CDR3: TGTGCCTGGAGGTGGAGTCCTCTAGCGGGGGCCGAAGAGACCCAGTACTTC.

The V gene is TRBV3-1 (or the pseudogene TRBV3-2), the J gene TRBJ2-7; no clear D gene. The germline V gene encodes CDR1 LGHDT and CDR2 YNNKEL (reference sequence). There are 11 residues in the CDR3. Deletions cut 3 bases from V and 3 bases from J, with 3 bases between. The CDR3 nucleotides are TGTGCCAGCAGCCACGGCTACGAGCAGTACTTC. It specifies CASSHGYEQYF.